The 10 T cell receptor beta chains in this list originate from one sample, sequenced in a study of blood T cell repertoires in COVID-19. Profiled with immunoSEQ multiplex PCR; TCRdb holds only in-frame clones, not every one. The table lists 20,000 to 25,000 clones, around 81% of them singletons. Sequencing was carried out using peripheral blood. Receptors originate from a man aged 65 to 79 with acute or convalescent COVID-19.

The chain employs TRBV9 and TRBJ1-2, with D unclear. Per the germline V gene, CDR1 is SGDLS and CDR2 is YYNGEE. The CDR3 totals 16 residues. V lost 0 bases, J lost 3 bases, and 15 bases lay in between. CDR3 DNA: TGTGCCAGCAGCGTAGCTACGAGGGCCTTCGACTATGGCTACACCTTC. This encodes CASSVATRAFDYGYTF.

This clone counts as medium-sized (0.01 to 0.1%). The chain combines TRBV18 with TRBJ1-6; D is perhaps TRBD1 (6 bases). The CDR3 runs to 15 residues. Trimming shortened V by 2 bases and J by 6 bases, and 11 bases separated the two germline ends. The germline CDR1 and CDR2 sequences are KGHSH and LQKENI. The CDR3 loop is CASSPLQGSNSPLHF. In DNA form, the CDR3 reads TGTGCCAGCTCACCATTACAGGGTAGTAATTCACCCCTCCACTTT.

For the CDR3, the DNA is TGTGCCAGCAGTTTACTGGGCCGCTACAATGAGCAGTTCTTC. Amino acid sequence: CASSLLGRYNEQFF. J is TRBJ2-1 and V is TRBV27; no definite D call. V gave up 2 bases and J gave up 3 bases, with 8 bases separating them. Germline-derived CDR1 and CDR2 are MNHEY and SMNVEV (reference sequence). The CDR3 covers 14 residues.

This clone appeared a few times. The rearrangement joins TRBV7-2 to TRBJ1-5; 8 nucleotides agree with TRBD1. V lost 5 bases to trimming and J lost 6 bases; unmatched junction nucleotides: 3. The CDR3 length is 13 residues. Germline loops: CDR1 SGHTA, CDR2 FQGNSA. The CDR3 region has the DNA TGTGCCAGCAGCCCGGACAGGGTTCAGCCCCAGCATTTT. As protein: CASSPDRVQPQHF.

The chain couples TRBV11-2 to TRBJ2-5, with TRBD1 matching over 8 bases. CDR1 and CDR2 from the germline V gene are SGHAT and FQNNGV. V dropped 5 bases and J dropped 5; count of bases not matched to a gene: 10. This CDR3 contains 15 residues. The CDR3 reads CASSPMTGAGETQYF. As DNA, the CDR3 is TGTGCCAGCAGCCCCATGACAGGGGCCGGCGAGACCCAGTACTTC.

The CDR3 nucleotides are TGTGCCAGCAGCGCGCAACCGGGACAGGGGGCAACAGATACGCAGTATTTT. As protein: CASSAQPGQGATDTQYF. The chain recombines TRBV9 with TRBJ2-3, with TRBD1 identical over 12 bases. The CDR3 totals 17 residues. Germline lookup yields CDR1 SGDLS and CDR2 YYNGEE. Trimming at V came to 3 bases and at J to 3 bases, leaving 8 bases not matched to a gene. Full variable domain (remainder filled in from reference TRBV9 and TRBJ2-3): DSGVTQTPKHLITATGQRVTLRCSPRSGDLSVYWYQQSLDQGLQFLIQYYNGEERAKGNILERFSAQQFPDLHSELNLSSLELGDSALYFCASSAQPGQGATDTQYFGPGTRLTVL.

This clone was seen only a few times. V is TRBV7-2 and J is TRBJ1-2; D not certain. This CDR3 comprises 14 residues. In germline, CDR1 is SGHTA, CDR2 FQGNSA. V was trimmed by 5 bases and J by 4 bases, leaving 14 bases between them. CDR3 bases: TGTGCCAGCAGCCCTCAGGCCAGGCTCTATGGCTACACCTTC. The encoded protein is CASSPQARLYGYTF.

This clone was recorded a few times. J is TRBJ2-7 and V is TRBV19, with 7 bases identical to TRBD1. This CDR3 region has 14 residues. CDR1 and CDR2 (germline): LNHDA, SQIVND (reference sequence). Trimming removed 5 bases from V and 6 bases from J; junction bases left unmatched: 10. The CDR3 DNA reads as TGTGCCAGTAGTTCTCGACAGGGTGGAGGCGAGCAGTACTTC. Amino acids: CASSSRQGGGEQYF.

The chain has TRBV7-8 and TRBJ2-1; 10 positions agree with TRBD1. V lost 5 bases, J lost 8 bases, and 3 bases stayed unmatched. Looked up from germline, CDR1 is SGHVS and CDR2 is FQNEAQ. This CDR3 comprises 13 residues. CDR3 DNA sequence: TGTGCCAGCAGCCGACAGGGGGCGGATGAGCAGTTCTTC. This translates into CASSRQGADEQFF. Supplemented by reference TRBV7-8 and TRBJ2-1, the full variable domain reads GAGVSQSPRYKVAKRGQDVALRCDPISGHVSLFWYQQALGQGPEFLTYFQNEAQLDKSGLPSDRFFAERPEGSVSTLKIQRTQQEDSAVYLCASSRQGADEQFFGPGTRLTVL.

This clone is labeled as large. The CDR3 DNA follows: TGTGCCAGCAGCGGGTCCGGGAGGTCTTATTACTTC. Translated: CASSGSGRSYYF. The chain is built from TRBV11-1 and TRBJ2-7, with 7 bases lining up with TRBD2. Germline assignment: CDR1 SGHAT and CDR2 FQDESV (reference sequence). With V trimmed by 5 bases and J by 13 bases, 11 bases remained unmatched. This CDR3 is built from 12 residues.